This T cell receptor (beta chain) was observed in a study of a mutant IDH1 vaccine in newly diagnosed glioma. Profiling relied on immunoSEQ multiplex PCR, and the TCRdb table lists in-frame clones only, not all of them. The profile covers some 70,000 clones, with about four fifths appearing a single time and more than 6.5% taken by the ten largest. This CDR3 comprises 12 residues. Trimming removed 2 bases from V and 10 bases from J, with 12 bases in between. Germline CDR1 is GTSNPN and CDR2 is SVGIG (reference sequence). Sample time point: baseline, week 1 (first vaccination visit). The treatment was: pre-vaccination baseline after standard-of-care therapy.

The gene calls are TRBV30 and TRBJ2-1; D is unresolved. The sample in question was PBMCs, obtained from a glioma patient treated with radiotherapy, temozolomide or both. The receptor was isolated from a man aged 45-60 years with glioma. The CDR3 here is CAWSPRVGEQFF. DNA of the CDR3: TGTGCCTGGAGTCCCCGGGTGGGGGAGCAGTTCTTC.